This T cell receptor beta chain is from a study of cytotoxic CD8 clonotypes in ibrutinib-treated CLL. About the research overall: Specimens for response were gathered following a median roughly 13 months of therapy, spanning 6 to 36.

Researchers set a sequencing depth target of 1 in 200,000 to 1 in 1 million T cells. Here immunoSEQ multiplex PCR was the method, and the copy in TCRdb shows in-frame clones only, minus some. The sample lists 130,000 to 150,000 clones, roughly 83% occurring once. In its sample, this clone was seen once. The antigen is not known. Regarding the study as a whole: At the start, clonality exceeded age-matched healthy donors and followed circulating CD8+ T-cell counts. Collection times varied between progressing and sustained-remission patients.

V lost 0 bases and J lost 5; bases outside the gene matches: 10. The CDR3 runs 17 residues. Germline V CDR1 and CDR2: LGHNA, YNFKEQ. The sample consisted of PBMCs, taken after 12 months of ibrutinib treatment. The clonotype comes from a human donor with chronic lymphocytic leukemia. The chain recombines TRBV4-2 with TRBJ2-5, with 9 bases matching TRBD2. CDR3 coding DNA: TGTGCCAGCAGCCAAGATGGGGTAGCGGGAGTCGGGGAGACCCAGTACTTC. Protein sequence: CASSQDGVAGVGETQYF.